These 30 T cell receptor beta chains came from one sample sequenced in a study of somatic mutations in cytotoxic T cells in rheumatoid arthritis. Profiled with immunoSEQ multiplex PCR; TCRdb holds only in-frame clones, not every one. This sample yields about 15,000 clones, of which around four fifths are seen a single time; about 16% belongs to the top ten. Sequencing was carried out using CD8+ T cells sorted from blood. The receptors were sampled from an adult with rheumatoid arthritis.

CDR3 bases: TGTGCCAGCAACAGTTTCCAAGAGACCCAGTACTTC. This translates into CASNSFQETQYF. The chain uses TRBV28 and TRBJ2-5; no clear D gene. This CDR3 is built from 12 residues. V lost 7 bases and J 1 base, leaving 7 bases between the germline ends. Germline CDR1 is MDHEN and CDR2 is SYDVKM. Variable domain in full (rest from reference TRBV28 and TRBJ2-5): DVKVTQSSRYLVKRTGEKVFLECVQDMDHENMFWYRQDPGLGLRLIYFSYDVKMKEKGDIPEGYSVSREKKERFSLILESASTNQTSMYLCASNSFQETQYFGPGTRLLVL.

The chain employs TRBV6-5 and TRBJ1-5; 7 positions agree with TRBD1. Germline trimming cut 6 bases from V and 11 bases from J; bases unmatched to any gene: 13. This CDR3 is 14 amino acids long. Looked up from germline, CDR1 is MNHEY and CDR2 is SVGAGI. In nucleotides, the CDR3 is TGTGCCAGCAGCGCCGGACAGGCCCGGACGGCCCAGCATTTT. It specifies CASSAGQARTAQHF.

This clone was counted only a few times. The chain recombines TRBV9 with TRBJ1-2; TRBD1 aligns across 8 bases. This CDR3 is 17 amino acids long. J gave up 3 bases and V 4 bases, and 14 bases lay outside the gene matches. CDR1 and CDR2 from the germline V gene are SGDLS and YYNGEE. CDR3 sequence reads: CASSPDRGPIAYYGYTF. CDR3 DNA: TGTGCCAGCAGCCCCGACAGGGGACCCATTGCTTACTATGGCTACACCTTC.

CDR3 sequence: CASSLGDRDPEQYV. The CDR3 DNA is TGTGCCAGCAGCTTAGGAGACCGGGACCCAGAGCAGTACGTC. The gene calls are TRBV7-8 and TRBJ2-7, with D tentatively TRBD1 or TRBD2 (5 bases each). Trimming removed 1 base from V and 7 bases from J, with 14 bases in between. Germline V gene data show CDR1 as SGHVS and CDR2 as FQNEAQ. The CDR3 is 14 residues long.

This chain uses TRBV10-3 with TRBJ2-3; D perhaps matches TRBD1 (5 bases). Per germline, CDR1 ENHRY and CDR2 SYGVKD. The CDR3 covers 15 residues. Trimming removed 3 bases from V and 5 bases from J, with 15 bases in between. CDR3 region: CAISDWGPNGDTQYF. In nucleotides, the CDR3 is TGTGCCATCAGTGATTGGGGCCCCAATGGAGATACGCAGTATTTT.

V usage is TRBV27 and J usage is TRBJ2-5; D is perhaps TRBD2 (5 bases). Germline-derived CDR1 and CDR2 are MNHEY and SMNVEV (reference sequence). The ends were cut back, 3 bases at V and 5 bases at J, with 10 bases in the middle. The CDR3 is made up of 13 amino acids. The CDR3 loop is CASSFGGWETQYF. The DNA of the CDR3 is TGTGCCAGCAGTTTTGGCGGGTGGGAGACCCAGTACTTC.

The V and J genes are TRBV5-4 and TRBJ1-1, with D uncertain. V lost 4 bases and J 8 bases, leaving 15 bases between the germline ends. This CDR3 has 13 amino acids. Germline CDR1 reads SGHNT; CDR2 reads YYREEE (reference sequence). CDR3 sequence (DNA): TGTGCCAGCAGCGACGCTCCCGGGGTCGAAGCTTTCTTT. Residues: CASSDAPGVEAFF.

The rearrangement links TRBV4-1 to TRBJ2-3; 7 nucleotides match TRBD1. Per the germline V gene, CDR1 is MGHRA and CDR2 is YSYEKL. Trimming removed 5 bases from V and 4 bases from J; junction bases left unmatched: 9. The CDR3 totals 15 residues. The CDR3 reads CASSSSTGNADTQYF. The CDR3, as DNA: TGCGCCAGCAGCTCATCGACAGGGAATGCAGATACGCAGTATTTT.

The chain couples TRBV25-1 to TRBJ2-5; D unresolved. This CDR3 has 15 residues. V was trimmed by 1 base and J by 0 bases, leaving 9 bases between them. Germline CDR1 reads MGHDK; CDR2 reads SYGVNS. The CDR3 protein is CASSELGSDQETQYF. The CDR3 DNA follows: TGTGCCAGCAGTGAATTGGGGTCGGACCAAGAGACCCAGTACTTC.

The V call is TRBV5-1, the J call TRBJ1-1, with TRBD1 matching over 8 bases. The CDR3 is 16 amino acids. Germline CDR1 SGHRS, CDR2 YFSETQ. The J segment lost 2 bases and the V segment lost 4 bases, leaving 10 bases of the junction unmatched. This CDR3 reads CASSSHMTGANTEAFF. The CDR3 DNA follows: TGCGCCAGCAGCAGCCATATGACAGGGGCTAACACTGAAGCTTTCTTT. Using reference TRBV5-1 and TRBJ1-1 for the parts outside the CDR3, the full variable domain is KAGVTQTPRYLIKTRGQQVTLSCSPISGHRSVSWYQQTPGQGLQFLFEYFSETQRNKGNFPGRFSGRQFSNSRSEMNVSTLELGDSALYLCASSSHMTGANTEAFFGQGTRLTVV.

The rearrangement links TRBV7-2 to TRBJ1-5; tentative D call: TRBD1 (6 bases). Germline CDR1 is SGHTA and CDR2 is FQGNSA. The V end lost 1 base, the J end lost 8 bases, and 18 bases lay between the germline ends. The CDR3 spans 16 residues. CDR3 coding DNA: TGTGCCAGCAGCTTAGGGCCGTACAGGGCACGGGAGCCCCAGCATTTT. Its protein is CASSLGPYRAREPQHF.

The chain combines TRBV11-2 with TRBJ2-1; 14 bases align to TRBD2. The V gene end was trimmed by 1 base and the J gene end by 1 base; junction bases not matched to a gene: 3. From germline, CDR1 is SGHAT and CDR2 FQNNGV. The CDR3 has 18 amino acids. The CDR3 spells CASSLGLAGGFSYNEQFF. In DNA, the CDR3 is TGTGCCAGCAGCTTAGGACTAGCGGGGGGGTTTTCCTACAATGAGCAGTTCTTC.

CDR3 loop: CASSESGVAGGQIAKNIQYF. The CDR3 DNA sequence: TGCGCCAGCAGTGAGTCGGGGGTAGCGGGGGGACAAATAGCCAAAAACATTCAGTACTTC. The chain links TRBV10-2 to TRBJ2-4; 10 bases line up with TRBD2. With V trimmed by 0 bases and J by 0 bases, 11 bases remained unmatched. The CDR3 is 20 amino acids. The germline CDR1 and CDR2 sequences are WSHSY and SAAADI.

The rearrangement links TRBV4-1 to TRBJ2-5; 7 bases map to TRBD1. This CDR3 is 14 amino acids long. The germline V gene encodes CDR1 MGHRA and CDR2 YSYEKL. Trimming cost V 3 bases and J 5 bases; bases outside gene matches: 6. The CDR3 DNA reads TGCGCCAGCAGCCAGCGACAGGGATCGGAGACCCAGTACTTC. Translation gives CASSQRQGSETQYF.

This clone was counted only a few times. The genes are TRBV4-1 and TRBJ1-6; 9 bases are a match to TRBD1. The germline V gene encodes CDR1 MGHRA and CDR2 YSYEKL. This CDR3 region has 16 residues. The junction had 6 bases not matched to a gene; V was cut back by 3 bases and J by 6 bases. The CDR3 loop is CASSQRTGAFNSPLHF. The CDR3 nucleotides read TGCGCCAGCAGCCAGCGGACAGGGGCCTTTAATTCACCCCTCCACTTT.

This clone was counted once. The chain combines TRBV11-1 with TRBJ2-1; 11 positions match TRBD1. Per the germline V gene, CDR1 is SGHAT and CDR2 is FQDESV (reference sequence). The CDR3 length is 15 residues. V lost 5 bases, J lost 7 bases, and 7 bases stayed unmatched. The CDR3 nucleotides read TGTGCCAGCAGCACATACCGGGACAGGGGGAATGAGCAGTTCTTC. Protein product: CASSTYRDRGNEQFF.

The chain combines TRBV6-1 with TRBJ2-2; 9 bases agree with TRBD2. This CDR3 is 15 amino acids long. With V trimmed by 4 bases and J by 4 bases, 4 bases remained unmatched. Germline V gene sequence: CDR1 MNHNS, CDR2 SASEGT. For the CDR3, the DNA is TGTGCCAGCAGTGGGGTAGCGGGGGCCACCGGGGAGCTGTTTTTT. Translated, it gives CASSGVAGATGELFF.

The chain combines TRBV5-1 with TRBJ1-2, with no clear D. V lost 3 bases, J lost 4 bases, and 19 bases lay in between. The CDR3 runs to 16 residues. Germline values: CDR1 SGHRS, CDR2 YFSETQ. The DNA for the CDR3 is TGCGCCAGCAGCTCCACTCCCCCGGGTGCGGGCTATGGCTACACCTTC. The encoded protein is CASSSTPPGAGYGYTF.

This clone was counted between two and nine times. V is TRBV7-9 and J is TRBJ1-5; D gene ambiguous. The CDR3 has 12 residues. Germline CDR1 and CDR2: SEHNR and FQNEAQ (reference sequence). Between the trimmed V and J ends, which lost 5 bases and 7 bases, there was a span of 9 bases. The CDR3 DNA reads TGTGCCAGCAGCCTAGAGCGGCAGCCCCAGCATTTT. It translates to CASSLERQPQHF.

The V and J genes are TRBV9 and TRBJ2-5, with 7 nucleotides matching TRBD1. The germline gives CDR1 SGDLS, CDR2 YYNGEE. This CDR3 region has 17 residues. V trimming: 0 bases; J trimming: 5 bases; junction bases outside the gene matches: 13. The CDR3 reads CASSVDWTGPLQETQYF. CDR3 bases: TGTGCCAGCAGCGTAGATTGGACAGGTCCCCTACAGGAGACCCAGTACTTC.

The rearrangement uses TRBV2 and TRBJ1-4; 7 bases line up with TRBD1. The length of the CDR3 is 15 residues. The germline V gene encodes CDR1 SNHLY and CDR2 FYNNEI. Trimming took 7 bases from V and 7 from J; bases not matched to a gene: 12. Here the CDR3 reads CASNPTGHGGEKLFF. CDR3 bases: TGTGCCAGCAACCCGACAGGGCACGGGGGTGAAAAACTGTTTTTT.

This clone appeared once. J is TRBJ1-1 and V is TRBV5-1; D not certain. The ends were cut back, 0 bases at V and 5 bases at J, with 11 bases in the middle. The CDR3 has 14 residues. Per germline, CDR1 SGHRS and CDR2 YFSETQ. This CDR3 is CASSLEPSGTEAFF. CDR3 nucleotide sequence: TGCGCCAGCAGCTTGGAACCAAGTGGGACTGAAGCTTTCTTT.

The CDR3 is CASSEPSGTDNQPQHF. DNA for the CDR3: TGTGCCAGCAGTGAACCCTCCGGGACAGACAATCAGCCCCAGCATTTT. The chain has TRBV2 and TRBJ1-5; 7 bases are shared with TRBD1. Looked up from germline, CDR1 is SNHLY and CDR2 is FYNNEI. J was trimmed by 3 bases and V by 2 bases; bases with no gene match: 7. The CDR3 is made up of 16 amino acids.

The chain couples TRBV19 to TRBJ1-1, with no clear D. V was trimmed by 8 bases and J by 4 bases, leaving 11 bases between them. The V gene's germline CDR1 is LNHDA and CDR2 SQIVND (reference sequence). CDR3 length: 12 residues. In nucleotides, the CDR3 is TGTGCCAGTTGGGCAGGCGGCACTGAAGCTTTCTTT. It encodes CASWAGGTEAFF.

This sequence joins TRBV4-1 and TRBJ1-1; the D is unclear. V dropped 1 base and J dropped 7 bases, with 10 bases sitting between them. The CDR3 has 13 amino acids. CDR1 and CDR2 from the germline V gene are MGHRA and YSYEKL. The CDR3 sequence: CASSQGLGSEAFF. DNA of the CDR3: TGCGCCAGCAGCCAAGGGTTAGGCAGTGAAGCTTTCTTT.

The chain combines TRBV13 with TRBJ2-6; 14 bases line up with TRBD2. CDR3 size: 20 residues. Germline V gives CDR1 PRHDT, CDR2 FYEKMQ (reference sequence). V was pared by 5 bases and J by 0 bases, with 9 bases of the junction left unmatched. The CDR3 reads CASSKPGLAGAHSGANVLTF. CDR3 sequence (DNA): TGTGCCAGCAGCAAACCGGGACTAGCGGGGGCCCACTCTGGGGCCAACGTCCTGACTTTC.

V is TRBV4-1 and J is TRBJ1-1, with D unresolved. The CDR3 runs to 14 residues. V was cut by 2 bases and J by 2 bases, with 9 bases left in between. Germline V CDR1 and CDR2: MGHRA, YSYEKL. The CDR3 nucleotides read TGCGCCAGCAGCCAAAAATCGGATAACACTGAAGCTTTCTTT. Amino acid sequence: CASSQKSDNTEAFF.

This rearrangement joins TRBV7-8 to TRBJ2-3, with D uncertain. The length of the CDR3 is 16 residues. V was clipped by 4 bases and J by 0 bases, with 14 bases between them. Germline V gives CDR1 SGHVS, CDR2 FQNEAQ. CDR3 DNA sequence: TGTGCCAGCAGCTCCCTTCTGGAGCTTAGCACAGATACGCAGTATTTT. It translates to CASSSLLELSTDTQYF. Looking up the rest from reference TRBV7-8 and TRBJ2-3 gives the full variable domain: GAGVSQSPRYKVAKRGQDVALRCDPISGHVSLFWYQQALGQGPEFLTYFQNEAQLDKSGLPSDRFFAERPEGSVSTLKIQRTQQEDSAVYLCASSSLLELSTDTQYFGPGTRLTVL.

The chain employs TRBV27 and TRBJ1-3, with D perhaps matching TRBD1 (5 bases). The germline V and J ends were trimmed by 5 bases and 4 bases, with 12 bases remaining between them. The CDR3 has 14 amino acids. Germline assignment: CDR1 MNHEY and CDR2 SMNVEV (reference sequence). The CDR3 loop is CASSGGSAGNTIYF. CDR3 DNA: TGTGCCAGCAGTGGGGGATCGGCCGGAAACACCATATATTTT.

This rearrangement joins TRBV5-1 to TRBJ2-5; the match to TRBD2 covers 7 bases. This CDR3 is built from 14 residues. The germline V gene has CDR1 SGHRS and CDR2 YFSETQ. After removal of 7 bases from V and 4 bases from J, the junction contained 10 bases not matched to a gene. The CDR3 sequence: CASWQGGSSETQYF. The CDR3 nucleotides are TGCGCCAGCTGGCAGGGAGGGAGTTCAGAGACCCAGTACTTC.